Shown below are 22 T cell receptor beta chains from a single sample sequenced in a study of memory CD4+ T cells and cytomegalovirus serostatus. The sort gate was single viable CD3+CD4+CD8-CD45RO+ cells for memory CD4+ T cells. Repertoires were generated with immunoSEQ multiplex PCR, while TCRdb's copy carries only in-frame clones and drops some. The data show 40,000 to 55,000 clones, around 80% seen once. Sequencing input: memory CD4+ T cells from blood. Source of these receptors: an adult in good health and CMV-seropositive.

The rearrangement uses TRBV12-5 and TRBJ2-3; 8 bases fit TRBD2. The CDR3 has 18 amino acids. The germline gives CDR1 LGHNT, CDR2 FRNRAP. The V gene end was trimmed by 0 bases and the J gene end by 1 base; junction bases not matched to a gene: 9. CDR3 protein: CASGLVRDGRVGTDTQYF. DNA of the CDR3: TGTGCTAGTGGTTTGGTACGGGACGGGAGGGTCGGCACAGATACGCAGTATTTT.

This clone was counted between two and nine times. In DNA, the CDR3 is TGCGCCAGCAGCCAGGGACAGGCGGGGGGAGAGCAGTACTTC. Translating it yields CASSQGQAGGEQYF. The chain combines TRBV5-1 with TRBJ2-7; D may correspond to TRBD1 or TRBD2 (8 bases each). Germline lookup yields CDR1 SGHRS and CDR2 YFSETQ. The CDR3 runs 14 residues. V lost 4 bases and J 7 bases, leaving 18 bases between the germline ends.

The V call is TRBV18, the J call TRBJ2-7, with D unclear. Germline CDR1 KGHSH, CDR2 LQKENI. The CDR3 runs to 12 residues. Trimming stripped 3 bases from V and 6 bases from J, with 9 bases between. CDR3 coding DNA: TGTGCCAGCTCACCGAGCACGGGCGAGCAGTACTTC. This translates into CASSPSTGEQYF.

The chain joins TRBV7-2 to TRBJ2-7; 10 bases match TRBD1. This CDR3 comprises 13 residues. Germline-derived CDR1 and CDR2 are SGHTA and FQGNSA. V was clipped by 5 bases and J by 6 bases; unmatched bases: 4. The CDR3 region has the DNA TGTGCCAGCAGCAAGACAGGGGGCTTCGAGCAGTACTTC. Residues: CASSKTGGFEQYF. Full variable domain (rest looked up from reference TRBV7-2 and TRBJ2-7): GAGVSQSPSNKVTEKGKDVELRCDPISGHTALYWYRQSLGQGLEFLIYFQGNSAPDKSGLPSDRFSAERTGGSVSTLTIQRTQQEDSAVYLCASSKTGGFEQYFGPGTRLTVT.

This chain connects TRBV7-9 to TRBJ1-5, with TRBD1 as a possible D gene (6 bases). The CDR3 length is 15 residues. V was trimmed by 0 bases and J by 7 bases, leaving 13 bases between them. Germline V gene sequence: CDR1 SEHNR, CDR2 FQNEAQ (reference sequence). Here the CDR3 DNA reads TGTGCCAGCAGCTTAGCTGCCGGGGGCGAACAGCCCCAGCATTTT. Its protein product is CASSLAAGGEQPQHF.

This clone was found once. V is TRBV19 and J is TRBJ2-3; D unresolved. CDR1 and CDR2 from the germline V gene are LNHDA and SQIVND (reference sequence). This CDR3 region has 15 residues. V was cut by 1 base and J by 1 base, with 9 bases left in between. CDR3: CASSIGSSGTDTQYF. CDR3 bases: TGTGCCAGTAGTATAGGGTCTAGTGGCACAGATACGCAGTATTTT. The entire variable domain, with the rest obtained from reference TRBV19 and TRBJ2-3, is as follows: DGGITQSPKYLFRKEGQNVTLSCEQNLNHDAMYWYRQDPGQGLRLIYYSQIVNDFQKGDIAEGYSVSREKKESFPLTVTSAQKNPTAFYLCASSIGSSGTDTQYFGPGTRLTVL.

The chain joins TRBV9 to TRBJ2-5; 8 nucleotides match TRBD2. The germline V gene has CDR1 SGDLS and CDR2 YYNGEE. The CDR3 runs to 15 residues. V lost 0 bases, J lost 4 bases, and 5 bases stayed unmatched. In nucleotides, the CDR3 is TGTGCCAGCAGCGTAGCTAGCGGGTCTTCAGAGACCCAGTACTTC. Translation gives CASSVASGSSETQYF.

The gene calls are TRBV4-3 and TRBJ1-3, with D tentatively TRBD1 (6 bases). The CDR3 is made up of 17 amino acids. The V gene lost 0 bases and the J gene lost 0 bases, with 12 bases spanning the gap. Per the germline V gene, CDR1 is LGHNA and CDR2 is YSLEER. The CDR3 loop is CASSQDSGGLSGNTIYF. CDR3 coding DNA: TGCGCCAGCAGCCAAGATTCGGGGGGGCTCTCTGGAAACACCATATATTTT.

This chain joins TRBV25-1 and TRBJ2-1; D is ambiguous. Trimming removed 2 bases from V and 4 bases from J, with 6 bases in between. The CDR3 spans 13 residues. Germline V gene lookup returns CDR1 MGHDK and CDR2 SYGVNS. CDR3 amino acids: CASSEGVYNEQFF. Here the CDR3 DNA reads TGTGCCAGCAGTGAAGGGGTTTACAATGAGCAGTTCTTC. The full variable domain, its missing parts supplied by reference TRBV25-1 and TRBJ2-1, is EADIYQTPRYLVIGTGKKITLECSQTMGHDKMYWYQQDPGMELHLIHYSYGVNSTEKGDLSSESTVSRIRTEHFPLTLESARPSHTSQYLCASSEGVYNEQFFGPGTRLTVL.

This chain joins TRBV5-4 and TRBJ1-3; D might be TRBD1 (6 bases). Germline V gene data show CDR1 as SGHNT and CDR2 as YYREEE (reference sequence). V lost 5 bases to trimming and J lost 0 bases, with 15 bases between them. The CDR3 has 16 residues. The CDR3 is CASSDRDTSSGNTIYF. CDR3 bases: TGTGCCAGCAGTGACCGGGACACTAGCTCTGGAAACACCATATATTTT. Supplemented by reference TRBV5-4 and TRBJ1-3, the full variable domain reads ETGVTQSPTHLIKTRGQQVTLRCSSQSGHNTVSWYQQALGQGPQFIFQYYREEENGRGNFPPRFSGLQFPNYSSELNVNALELDDSALYLCASSDRDTSSGNTIYFGEGSWLTVV.

The rearrangement joins TRBV10-3 to TRBJ1-1; no definite D call. CDR1 ENHRY and CDR2 SYGVKD come from the germline V gene. The ends were cut back, 6 bases at V and 2 bases at J, with 10 bases in the middle. The CDR3 loop spans 13 amino acids. CDR3 in amino acids: CAISVAANTEAFF. CDR3 nucleotides: TGTGCCATCAGCGTCGCAGCCAACACTGAAGCTTTCTTT.

V is TRBV18 and J is TRBJ1-1, with D perhaps TRBD1 (5 bases). The V gene's germline CDR1 is KGHSH and CDR2 LQKENI. The CDR3 sequence is 17 residues long. V dropped 2 bases and J dropped 1 base, with 17 bases sitting between them. In DNA form, the CDR3 reads TGTGCCAGCTCACCAATTAGGACACTGGGGGAGAACACTGAAGCTTTCTTT. This gives the protein CASSPIRTLGENTEAFF.

This clone has more than one count but fewer than ten. The chain joins TRBV29-1 to TRBJ1-1; D unclear. The germline V gene encodes CDR1 SQVTM and CDR2 ANQGSEA. The CDR3 totals 13 residues. Trimming pared 4 bases from V and 0 bases from J, leaving 9 bases between. CDR3 in DNA: TGCAGCGTTGGCAGTCAGATGAACACTGAAGCTTTCTTT. Translated: CSVGSQMNTEAFF.

V gene TRBV25-1 combines with J gene TRBJ1-2; 9 bases map to TRBD1. Unmatched junction bases numbered 4, after V lost 1 base and J lost 4 bases. The CDR3 consists of 15 residues. The germline gives CDR1 MGHDK, CDR2 SYGVNS. CDR3 amino acids: CASSESDRGVYGYTF. The CDR3 coding sequence is TGTGCCAGCAGTGAATCGGACAGGGGCGTCTATGGCTACACCTTC.

The V call is TRBV4-1, the J call TRBJ2-2; D not resolved. The germline V gene has CDR1 MGHRA and CDR2 YSYEKL. The length of the CDR3 is 17 residues. V was shortened by 2 bases and J by 2 bases, with 15 bases between the two germline ends. CDR3 sequence (DNA): TGCGCCAGCAGCCAAACCCTGGGCCTAGGAAACACCGGGGAGCTGTTTTTT. This gives the protein CASSQTLGLGNTGELFF.

The CDR3, as DNA: TGCGCCAGCAGCTTGGATGGGAGGGCCGCAAATGAGCAGTTCTTC. Amino acid sequence: CASSLDGRAANEQFF. The genes are TRBV5-1 and TRBJ2-1, with TRBD2 identical over 7 bases. V dropped 0 bases and J dropped 7; count of bases not matched to a gene: 7. CDR1 SGHRS and CDR2 YFSETQ come from the germline V gene. The CDR3 contains 15 residues. The complete variable domain, with remaining parts taken from reference TRBV5-1 and TRBJ2-1, reads KAGVTQTPRYLIKTRGQQVTLSCSPISGHRSVSWYQQTPGQGLQFLFEYFSETQRNKGNFPGRFSGRQFSNSRSEMNVSTLELGDSALYLCASSLDGRAANEQFFGPGTRLTVL.

This clone was seen only once. The chain has TRBV11-2 and TRBJ2-1; TRBD2 agrees at 7 bases. Germline CDR1 is SGHAT and CDR2 is FQNNGV. The V gene end was trimmed by 5 bases and the J gene end by 5 bases; junction bases not matched to a gene: 9. CDR3 length: 15 residues. Here the CDR3 DNA reads TGTGCCAGCAGCCCACTGGGGCTAGCGGACAATGAGCAGTTCTTC. Encoded protein: CASSPLGLADNEQFF.

This clone was recorded once. The CDR3: CASSLGQGHEQYF. The DNA for the CDR3 is TGTGCCAGCAGCTTGGGACAGGGTCACGAGCAGTACTTC. J is TRBJ2-7 and V is TRBV11-3; 9 positions match TRBD1. There are 13 residues in the CDR3. The V gene end was trimmed by 3 bases and the J gene end by 5 bases; junction bases not matched to a gene: 2. Germline CDR1 and CDR2: SGHNT and YENEEA.

The chain uses TRBV9 and TRBJ2-3, with D unresolved. V was trimmed by 3 bases and J by 0 bases, leaving 2 bases between them. CDR3 length: 12 residues. Germline values: CDR1 SGDLS, CDR2 YYNGEE. This chain's CDR3 is CASSASTDTQYF. Written as DNA, the CDR3 is TGTGCCAGCAGCGCAAGCACAGATACGCAGTATTTT.

The chain has TRBV7-2 and TRBJ2-3, with D possibly TRBD2 on 6 matching bases. CDR3 length: 17 amino acids. The ends were cut back, 5 bases at V and 1 base at J, with 19 bases in the middle. From germline, CDR1 is SGHTA and CDR2 FQGNSA. The CDR3 region has the DNA TGTGCCAGCAGCCCAAACCTCAGCGGGTACGGCACAGATACGCAGTATTTT. Protein: CASSPNLSGYGTDTQYF. Filled out from reference TRBV7-2 and TRBJ2-3, the complete variable domain reads GAGVSQSPSNKVTEKGKDVELRCDPISGHTALYWYRQSLGQGLEFLIYFQGNSAPDKSGLPSDRFSAERTGGSVSTLTIQRTQQEDSAVYLCASSPNLSGYGTDTQYFGPGTRLTVL.

The chain joins TRBV27 to TRBJ1-1; no clear D gene. V gave up 2 bases and J gave up 1 base, with 8 bases separating them. CDR3 length: 14 residues. The germline CDR1 and CDR2 sequences are MNHEY and SMNVEV (reference sequence). In DNA, the CDR3 is TGTGCCAGCAGTTTACTGGTGGGGAACACTGAAGCTTTCTTT. Residues: CASSLLVGNTEAFF.

This chain links TRBV4-3 with TRBJ2-5, with D perhaps TRBD1 or TRBD2 (5 bases each). V was trimmed by 1 base and J by 5 bases, leaving 17 bases between them. This CDR3 region has 16 residues. Germline values: CDR1 LGHNA, CDR2 YSLEER. CDR3 nucleotides: TGCGCCAGCAGCCAAGGGGCGAGGACACGAGGGGAGACCCAGTACTTC. This translates into CASSQGARTRGETQYF.